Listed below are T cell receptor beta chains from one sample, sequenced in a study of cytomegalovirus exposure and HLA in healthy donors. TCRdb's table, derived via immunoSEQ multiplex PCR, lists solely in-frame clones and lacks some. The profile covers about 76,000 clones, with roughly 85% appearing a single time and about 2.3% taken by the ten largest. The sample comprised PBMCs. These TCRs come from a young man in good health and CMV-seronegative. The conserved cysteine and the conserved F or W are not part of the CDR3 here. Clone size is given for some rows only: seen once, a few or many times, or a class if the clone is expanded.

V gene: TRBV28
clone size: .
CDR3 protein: ASSLTGESNQPQH

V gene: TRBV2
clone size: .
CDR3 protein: ASSENLLRGTGGIAYNSPLH

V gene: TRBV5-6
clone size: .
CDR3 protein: ASSPSEGTGGYT

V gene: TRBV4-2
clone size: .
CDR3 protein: ASSAASGNTGELF

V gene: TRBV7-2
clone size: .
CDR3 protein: ASSFTSGGYNEQF

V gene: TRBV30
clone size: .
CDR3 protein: AWSRDRGAYEQY

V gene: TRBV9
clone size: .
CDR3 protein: ASSPLSGGASSYNEQF

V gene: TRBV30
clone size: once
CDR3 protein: AWTPGQYNSPLH

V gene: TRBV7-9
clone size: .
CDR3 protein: ASSSFLGGVGGEDGYT

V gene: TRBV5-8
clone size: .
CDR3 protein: ASSFRQTRDQPQH

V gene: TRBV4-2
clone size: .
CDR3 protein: ASSQVGGGPEKSTGELF

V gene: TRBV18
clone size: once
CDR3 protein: ASSPRDSLYGYT

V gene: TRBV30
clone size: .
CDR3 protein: AWSVSSSGNEQF

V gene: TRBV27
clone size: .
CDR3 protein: ASSSGQGSRNQPQH

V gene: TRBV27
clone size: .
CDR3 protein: ASSPGIGSISPLH

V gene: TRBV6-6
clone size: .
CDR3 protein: ASRSYSGSANEQF

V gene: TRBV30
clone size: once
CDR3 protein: AWSIPTANTEAF

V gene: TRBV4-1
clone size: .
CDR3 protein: ASSRLSEQGVRGYT

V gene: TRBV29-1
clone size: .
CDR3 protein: SVGQGGRTDTQY

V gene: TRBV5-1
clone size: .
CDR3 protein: ASSPESGRSYEQY

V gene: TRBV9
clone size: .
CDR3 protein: ASSVVRTGGQNEQF

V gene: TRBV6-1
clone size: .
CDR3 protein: ASSVAPGGNQPQH

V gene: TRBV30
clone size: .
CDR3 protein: AWRAGNQPQH

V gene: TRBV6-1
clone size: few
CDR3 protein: ASSETPGTAYGYT

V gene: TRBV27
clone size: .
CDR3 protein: ASSPIRHTSGQGHSGANVLT

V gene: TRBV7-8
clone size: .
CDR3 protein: ASSDLGSTKGANEQF

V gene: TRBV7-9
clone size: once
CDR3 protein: ASSPGGTEAF

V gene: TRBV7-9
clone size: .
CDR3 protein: ASSSSTGAGNIQY

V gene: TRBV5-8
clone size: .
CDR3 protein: ASSLIAGADTQY

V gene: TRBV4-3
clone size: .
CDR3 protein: ASSQDEGSYTGELF

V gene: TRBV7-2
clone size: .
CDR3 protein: ASSSNLAGGSGGELF

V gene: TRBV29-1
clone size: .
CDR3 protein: SVEEWGGSYNEQF

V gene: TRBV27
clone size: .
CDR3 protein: ASSPWGRGVANYGYT

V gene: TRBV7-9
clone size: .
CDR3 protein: ASSFRDRSREQY

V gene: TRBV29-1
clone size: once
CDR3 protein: SGKGQGAYNEQF

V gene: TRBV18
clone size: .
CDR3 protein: ASSPDYITTDTQY

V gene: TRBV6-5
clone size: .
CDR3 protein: ASSYSKRRNTEAF

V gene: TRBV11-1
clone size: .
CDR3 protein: ASSHRRRGGYTEAF

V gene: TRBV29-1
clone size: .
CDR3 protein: SVEKTQGNTIY

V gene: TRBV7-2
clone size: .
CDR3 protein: ASSLAGSGGQETQY

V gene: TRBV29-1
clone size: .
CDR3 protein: SAEGREYQETQY